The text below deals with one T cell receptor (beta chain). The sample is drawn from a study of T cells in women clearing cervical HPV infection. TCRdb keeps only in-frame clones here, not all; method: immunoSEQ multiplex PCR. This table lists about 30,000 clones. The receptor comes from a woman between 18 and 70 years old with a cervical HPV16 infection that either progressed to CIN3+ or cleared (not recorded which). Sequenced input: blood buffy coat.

The CDR3 loop reads CSARGLGVDYGYTF. Incomplete CDR3 DNA: TGCAGTGCTAGGGGACTCGGCGTAGACTATGGC. The V and J genes are TRBV20-1 and TRBJ1-2; D possibly corresponds to TRBD1 (5 bases). The CDR3 goes on 3 residues after the read ends, and that part is filled in from the germline J gene. Between the trimmed V and J ends, which lost 3 bases and 3 bases, there was a span of 14 bases. The CDR3 loop spans 14 amino acids. Germline loops: CDR1 DFQATT, CDR2 SNEGSKA (reference sequence).